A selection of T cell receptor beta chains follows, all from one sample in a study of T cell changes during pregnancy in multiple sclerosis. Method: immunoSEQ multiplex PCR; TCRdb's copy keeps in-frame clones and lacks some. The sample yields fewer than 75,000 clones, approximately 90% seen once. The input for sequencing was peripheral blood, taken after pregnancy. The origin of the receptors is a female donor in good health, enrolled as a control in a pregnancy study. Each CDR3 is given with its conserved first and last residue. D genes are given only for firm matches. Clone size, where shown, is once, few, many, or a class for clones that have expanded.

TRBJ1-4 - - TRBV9 CASSVTPTNEKLFF TGTGCCAGCAGCGTAACACCAACTAATGAAAAACTGTTTTTT
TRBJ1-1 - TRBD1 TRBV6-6 CASSVPGQRNTEAFF TGTGCCAGCAGTGTTCCGGGACAGCGGAACACTGAAGCTTTCTTT
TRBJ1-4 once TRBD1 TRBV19 CASSLGTGMGEKLFF TGTGCCAGTAGTCTCGGGACAGGGATGGGTGAAAAACTGTTTTTT
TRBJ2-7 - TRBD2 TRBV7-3 CASTRGTSVEQYF TGTGCCAGTACAAGGGGGACTAGCGTCGAGCAGTACTTC
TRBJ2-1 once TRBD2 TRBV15 CATSRGGLAGGYNEQFF TGTGCCACCAGCAGAGGAGGTTTGGCGGGAGGGTATAATGAGCAGTTCTTC
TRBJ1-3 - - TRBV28 CASSLSGGANSGNTIYF TGTGCCAGCAGTTTGTCGGGAGGGGCGAACTCTGGAAACACCATATATTTT
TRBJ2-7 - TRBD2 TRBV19 CASSILRTSGLGYEQYF TGTGCCAGTAGTATACTAAGGACTAGCGGGCTCGGCTACGAGCAGTACTTC
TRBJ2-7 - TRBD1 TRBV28 CASSSPGQGTAEQYF TGTGCCAGCAGCTCCCCCGGACAGGGGACCGCCGAGCAGTACTTC
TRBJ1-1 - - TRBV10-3 CAISGYRENTEAFF TGTGCCATCAGTGGATACAGGGAGAACACTGAAGCTTTCTTT
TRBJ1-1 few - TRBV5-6 CASSPEGQNMNTEAFF TGTGCCAGCAGCCCGGAAGGACAGAATATGAACACTGAAGCTTTCTTT
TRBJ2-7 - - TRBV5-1 CASSLTGSGEQYF TGCGCCAGCAGCTTGACAGGGTCCGGCGAGCAGTACTTC
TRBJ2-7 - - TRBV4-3 CASSPSISAYEQYF TGCGCCAGCAGCCCCAGTATAAGCGCCTACGAGCAGTACTTC
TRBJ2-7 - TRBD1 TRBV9 CASSVTGGSYEQYF TGTGCCAGCAGCGTTACAGGGGGCTCCTACGAGCAGTACTTC
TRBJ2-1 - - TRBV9 CASSVGGGVSYNEQFF TGTGCCAGCAGCGTAGGAGGGGGGGTTTCCTACAATGAGCAGTTCTTC
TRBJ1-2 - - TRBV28 CASSPTGRDGYTF TGTGCCAGCAGCCCTACAGGAAGGGATGGCTACACCTTC
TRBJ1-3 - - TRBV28 CASSLEGSGNTIYF TGTGCCAGCAGTCTCGAGGGCTCTGGAAACACCATATATTTT
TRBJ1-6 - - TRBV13 CASSYAQDNSPLHF TGTGCCAGCAGCTACGCCCAGGATAATTCACCCCTCCACTTT
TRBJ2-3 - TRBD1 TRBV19 CASRPTGGTQYF TGTGCCAGTAGACCGACAGGGGGTACGCAGTATTTT
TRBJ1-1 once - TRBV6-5 CASSWKGTEAFF TGTGCCAGCAGTTGGAAGGGGACTGAAGCTTTCTTT
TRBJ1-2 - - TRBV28 CASSLENRVYGYTF TGTGCCAGCAGTTTAGAAAACAGGGTCTATGGCTACACCTTC
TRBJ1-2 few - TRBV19 CASSQTVSNYGYTF TGTGCCAGTAGCCAGACAGTCAGCAACTATGGCTACACCTTC
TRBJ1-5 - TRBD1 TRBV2 CASSSQGADQPQHF TGTGCCAGCAGTTCACAGGGGGCGGATCAGCCCCAGCATTTT